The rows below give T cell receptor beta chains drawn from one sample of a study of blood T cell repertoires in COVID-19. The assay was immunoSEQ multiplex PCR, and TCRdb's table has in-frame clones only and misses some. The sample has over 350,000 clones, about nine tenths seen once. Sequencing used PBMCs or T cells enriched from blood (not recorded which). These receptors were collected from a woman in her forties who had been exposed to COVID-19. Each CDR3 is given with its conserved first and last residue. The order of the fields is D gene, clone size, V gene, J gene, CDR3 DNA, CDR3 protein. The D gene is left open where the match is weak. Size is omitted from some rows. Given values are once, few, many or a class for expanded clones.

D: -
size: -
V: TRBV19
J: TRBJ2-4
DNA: TGTGCCAGTAGTTCCCAAACTCCGGGACATAAAGACATTCAGTACTTC
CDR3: CASSSQTPGHKDIQYF

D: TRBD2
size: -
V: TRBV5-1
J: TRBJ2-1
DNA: TGCGCCAGCAGCAGGGAGACTAGCGGGGGGCTACCTTCCAATGAGCAGTTCTTC
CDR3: CASSRETSGGLPSNEQFF

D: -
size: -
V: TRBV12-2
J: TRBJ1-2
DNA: TGTGCAAGTCGCTTCAGACAGGGCGGGCATGGCTACACCTTC
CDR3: CASRFRQGGHGYTF

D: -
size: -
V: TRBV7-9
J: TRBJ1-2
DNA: TGTGCCAGCAGCCAGTGGGGCTACACCTTC
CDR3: CASSQWGYTF

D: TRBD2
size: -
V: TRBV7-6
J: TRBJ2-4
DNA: TGTGCCAGCAGCCCTAGGGCGGGAGGGTCGGTGAAAGCCAAAAACATTCAGTACTTC
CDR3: CASSPRAGGSVKAKNIQYF

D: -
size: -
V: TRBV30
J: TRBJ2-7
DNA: TGTGCCTGGAAGCAGGGAACCTACGAGCAGTACTTC
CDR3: CAWKQGTYEQYF

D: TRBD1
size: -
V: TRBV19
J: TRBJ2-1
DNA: TGTGCCAGCCTCGCGCTGGGACAGGGGGCCAATGAGCAGTTCTTC
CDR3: CASLALGQGANEQFF

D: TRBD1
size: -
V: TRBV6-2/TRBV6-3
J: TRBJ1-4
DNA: TGTGCCAGCAGCCGGACAGGGTTGAATGAAAAACTGTTTTTT
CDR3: CASSRTGLNEKLFF

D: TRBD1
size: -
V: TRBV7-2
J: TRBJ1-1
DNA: TGTGCCAGCAGCATTATACCGGGACAGGGATTTAACACTGAAGCTTTCTTT
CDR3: CASSIIPGQGFNTEAFF

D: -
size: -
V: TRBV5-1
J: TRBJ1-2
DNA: TGCGCCAGCAGCTTTAGTCCCAACTATGGCTACACCTTC
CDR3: CASSFSPNYGYTF

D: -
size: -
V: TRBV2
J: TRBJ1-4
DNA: TGTGCCAGCAGTGAACAGGGTGAAAAACTGTTTTTT
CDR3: CASSEQGEKLFF

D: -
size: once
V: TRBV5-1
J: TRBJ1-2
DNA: TGCGCCAGCAGCTTGATTCCGGGAAACTATGGCTACACCTTC
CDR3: CASSLIPGNYGYTF

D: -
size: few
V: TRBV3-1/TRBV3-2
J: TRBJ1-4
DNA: TGTGCCAGCAGCCAGATGGAAACCCCGGGACTAGATGAAAAACTGTTTTTT
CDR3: CASSQMETPGLDEKLFF

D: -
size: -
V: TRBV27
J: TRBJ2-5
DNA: TGTGCCAGCAGTTTAGGGCGCGGGGGCAGTTCAGAGACCCAGTACTTC
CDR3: CASSLGRGGSSETQYF

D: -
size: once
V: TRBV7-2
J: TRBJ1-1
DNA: TGTGCCAGCAGCTCCTACAGCAGTATGAACACTGAAGCTTTCTTT
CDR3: CASSSYSSMNTEAFF

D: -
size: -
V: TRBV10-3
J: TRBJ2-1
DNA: TGTGCCAACTCAAAGGCAGCGGGCAATGAGCAGTTCTTC
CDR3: CANSKAAGNEQFF

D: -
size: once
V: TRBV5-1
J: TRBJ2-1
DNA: TGCGCCAGCAGAGGGGGAGTAAGCAATGAGCAGTTCTTC
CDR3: CASRGGVSNEQFF

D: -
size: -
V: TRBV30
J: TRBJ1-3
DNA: TGTGCCTGGAGGGCCCGACGGGACTCTGGAAACACCATATATTTT
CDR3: CAWRARRDSGNTIYF

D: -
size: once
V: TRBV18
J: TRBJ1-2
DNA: TGTGCCAGCTCCCCCGGGACGCCCGGGGGCACCTTC
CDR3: CASSPGTPGGTF

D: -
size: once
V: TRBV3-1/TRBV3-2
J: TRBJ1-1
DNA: TGTGCCAGCAGCCGAGACCTCACGGTTGAAGCTTTCTTT
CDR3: CASSRDLTVEAFF

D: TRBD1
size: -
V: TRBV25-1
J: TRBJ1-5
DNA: TGTGCCAGCAGTGGAGACCGGGACAGGAATCAGCCCCAGCATTTT
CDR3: CASSGDRDRNQPQHF

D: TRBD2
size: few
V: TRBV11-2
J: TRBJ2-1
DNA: TGTGCCAGCAGCCCCTTCGGGGCGGGGGGCAGCTCCTACAATGAGCAGTTCTTC
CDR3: CASSPFGAGGSSYNEQFF

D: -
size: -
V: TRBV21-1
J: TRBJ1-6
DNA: TGTGCCAGCAGCAAAAGGACACCGGGACAGGGGGCGCATAATTCACCCCTCCACTTT
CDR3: CASSKRTPGQGAHNSPLHF

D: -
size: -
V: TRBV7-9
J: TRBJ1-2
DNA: TGTGCCAGCAGCTTTTCGGGAGGGGGTCCAGGCTACACCTTC
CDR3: CASSFSGGGPGYTF

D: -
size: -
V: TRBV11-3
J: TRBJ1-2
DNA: TGTGCCAGCAGCTTAGAGGGGGCGCAGGGCTACACCTTC
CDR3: CASSLEGAQGYTF

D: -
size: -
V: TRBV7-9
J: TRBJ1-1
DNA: TGTGCCAGCAGATTTACAGGGACCAACACTGAAGCTTTCTTT
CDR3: CASRFTGTNTEAFF

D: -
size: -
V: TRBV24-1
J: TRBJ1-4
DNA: TGTGCCACCAGTCGGGGAGGGGTAAATGAAAAACTGTTTTTT
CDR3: CATSRGGVNEKLFF

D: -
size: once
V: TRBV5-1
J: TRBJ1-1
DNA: TGCGCCAGCAGCTTAGGGACATCGGGCACTGAAGCTTTCTTT
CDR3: CASSLGTSGTEAFF

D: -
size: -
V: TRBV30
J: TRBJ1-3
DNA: TGTGCCTGGAGTCCACTTAGCTCTGGAAACACCATATATTTT
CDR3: CAWSPLSSGNTIYF

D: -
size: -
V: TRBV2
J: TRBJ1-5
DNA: TGTGCCAGCACCCATCGGGTTAGCAATCAGCCCCAGCATTTT
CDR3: CASTHRVSNQPQHF

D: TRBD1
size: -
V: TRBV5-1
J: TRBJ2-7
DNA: TGCGCCAGCAGCCCACAGGGGCGAACCTACGAGCAGTACTTC
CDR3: CASSPQGRTYEQYF

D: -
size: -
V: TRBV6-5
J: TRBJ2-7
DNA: TGTGCCAGCAGCATAACTAGTTCCTCCTACGAGCAGTACTTC
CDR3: CASSITSSSYEQYF

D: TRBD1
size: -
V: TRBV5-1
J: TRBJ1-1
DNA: TGCGCCAGCAGCTGGGGGACAGACAAGGGGGAAGCTTTCTTT
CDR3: CASSWGTDKGEAFF

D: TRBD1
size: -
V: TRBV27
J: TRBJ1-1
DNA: TGTGCCAGCAGTTTAGGACAGGGACGAGCTTTCTTT
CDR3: CASSLGQGRAFF

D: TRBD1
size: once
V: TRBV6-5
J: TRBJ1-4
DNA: TGTGCCAGCAGAGACAGGGGTGGTGAAAAACTGTTTTTT
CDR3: CASRDRGGEKLFF

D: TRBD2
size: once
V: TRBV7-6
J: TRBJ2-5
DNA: TGTGCCAGCAGTCGACTAGCGGGGGCCCCCGGGGAGACCCAGTACTTC
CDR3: CASSRLAGAPGETQYF

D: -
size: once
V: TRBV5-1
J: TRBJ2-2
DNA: TGCGCCAGCAGCCCCGGGATCAACACCGGGGAGCTGTTTTTT
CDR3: CASSPGINTGELFF